This TCR beta chain was identified during a study of blood T cells in healthy people across ages. At least ten counts were recorded for this clonotype. Its antigen is not known. Study outcomes and limitations: With naive T cell percentage, TCR beta diversity showed a strong correlation.

Through a sample-barcoded 5' primer and a J-beta primer mix, a second PCR was run for about 7 to 12 cycles. Every cDNA molecule bore a tag from a template-switch adaptor containing 12 random nucleotides. Each sample provided no less than 2.5 million CDR3-containing paired-end reads. TCRdb itself ran the 5' RACE reads through MiXCR, one entry per CDR3 protein. The table lists around 1.5 million distinct CDR3 sequences, 42% of them singletons. Sequencing input: blood. This TCR derives from a woman aged 18-29 years in good health.

The DNA of the CDR3 is TGTGCCAGCAGCCCAGGGACTAGCGGCTACAATGAGCAGTACTTC. Translating it yields CASSPGTSGYNEQYF. This chain uses TRBV7-2 with TRBJ2-5; 11 bases agree with TRBD2. CDR1 and CDR2 (germline): SGHTA, FQGNSA. The CDR3 sequence is 15 residues long. V was clipped by 5 bases and J by 11 bases; unmatched bases: 13.